The 21 T cell receptor beta chains reported below all come from one sample, sequenced in a study of CD8 T cells in ankylosing spondylitis. TCRdb redid the calling of the 5' RACE reads with MiXCR, one entry per CDR3 protein. The sample has about 160,000 distinct CDR3 sequences, approximately 20% seen once. The material sequenced was blood, either unsorted or a sorted T cell fraction (not recorded which). The receptors originated from a male donor with ankylosing spondylitis or in good health (not recorded which).

The chain is built from TRBV5-6 and TRBJ1-1, with no clear D. V lost 4 bases to trimming and J lost 2 bases, with 12 bases between them. Germline-derived CDR1 and CDR2 are SGHDT and YYEEEE. The CDR3 runs to 14 residues. CDR3 bases: TGTGCCAGCAGCCCGCCGTTCGCTAACACTGAAGCTTTCTTT. Protein: CASSPPFANTEAFF.

This clonotype was observed a few times. V usage is TRBV5-1 and J usage is TRBJ1-4, with 9 bases that match TRBD1. The CDR3 is 18 amino acids. V trimming: 3 bases; J trimming: 3 bases; junction bases outside the gene matches: 12. CDR1 is SGHRS, CDR2 YFSETQ, per germline. The CDR3 coding sequence is TGCGCCAGCAGCTCCTACACCGGGACAGGGAACGCTAATGAAAAACTGTTTTTT. It is translated as CASSSYTGTGNANEKLFF.

This clonotype was recorded at least ten times. The rearrangement uses TRBV2 and TRBJ2-1; 7 nucleotides line up with TRBD2. CDR1 is SNHLY and CDR2 is FYNNEI in the germline V gene. V was pared by 0 bases and J by 4 bases, with 6 bases of the junction left unmatched. This CDR3 is built from 16 residues. The CDR3 DNA follows: TGTGCCAGCAGTGAAGCGCTAGGACTAGTTTACAATGAGCAGTTCTTC. Its translation is CASSEALGLVYNEQFF.

This clonotype was recorded at least ten times. The rearrangement uses TRBV12-3 or TRBV12-4 and TRBJ1-6; 7 bases are shared with TRBD1. Unmatched junction bases numbered 5, after V lost 5 bases and J lost 7 bases. The CDR3 contains 14 residues. Written as DNA, the CDR3 is TGTGCCAGCAGTCCCGGGACAGAGAATTCACCCCTCCACTTT. Amino acids: CASSPGTENSPLHF.

In regard to this clonotype: This likely reflects a read error, since a far larger clone is one base away. The chain links TRBV12-3 or TRBV12-4 to TRBJ2-5, with D unclear. This CDR3 spans 11 amino acids. This CDR3 reads CASSFEESQYF. CDR3 bases: TGTGCCAGCAGTTTTGAAGAGTCCCAGTACTTC.

The sample holds many counts of this clonotype. This sequence joins TRBV10-3 and TRBJ1-2; D call uncertain. CDR1 is ENHRY, CDR2 SYGVKD, per germline. Trimming cost V 0 bases and J 8 bases, with 16 bases left between them. The CDR3 totals 15 residues. CDR3 sequence (DNA): TGTGCCATCAGTGAGTCGACGGGCAGACCCTTGGGCTACACCTTC. As protein: CAISESTGRPLGYTF.

The rearrangement links TRBV5-1 to TRBJ2-1, with 10 nucleotides matching TRBD2. The ends lost 2 bases at V and 4 bases at J; junction bases unmatched: 9. CDR1 SGHRS and CDR2 YFSETQ come from the germline V gene. This CDR3 has 17 amino acids. This CDR3 reads CASSFSSSGSGYNEQFF. The CDR3 DNA sequence: TGCGCCAGCAGCTTTAGTTCTAGCGGGAGCGGTTACAATGAGCAGTTCTTC.

The V gene is TRBV6-1, the J gene TRBJ1-5; 10 nucleotides match TRBD1. From germline, CDR1 is MNHNS and CDR2 SASEGT. With V trimmed by 5 bases and J by 9 bases, 7 bases remained unmatched. The length of the CDR3 is 14 residues. Here the CDR3 reads CASSPRDRGAPQHF. The CDR3 nucleotides read TGTGCCAGCAGTCCCCGGGACAGGGGAGCGCCCCAGCATTTT.

The rearrangement joins TRBV7-9 to TRBJ2-2, with 10 bases lining up with TRBD2. V was pared by 1 base and J by 1 base, with 3 bases of the junction left unmatched. The CDR3 sequence is 17 residues long. Germline CDR1 reads SEHNR; CDR2 reads FQNEAQ (reference sequence). The CDR3 reads CASSLVGLAVNTGELFF. CDR3 sequence (DNA): TGTGCCAGCAGCTTAGTTGGACTAGCGGTGAACACCGGGGAGCTGTTTTTT.

This clonotype was picked up many times. This sequence joins TRBV12-3 or TRBV12-4 and TRBJ2-1; 15 nucleotides match TRBD2. V lost 4 bases to trimming and J lost 9 bases; unmatched junction nucleotides: 4. The length of the CDR3 is 15 residues. The CDR3 region is CASSWGLAGGFEQFF. CDR3 in DNA: TGTGCCAGCAGTTGGGGACTAGCGGGAGGATTTGAGCAGTTCTTC.

The table lists this clonotype with many counts. This chain joins TRBV12-3 or TRBV12-4 and TRBJ1-1; D is undetermined. V lost 5 bases and J lost 0, with 16 bases in between. The length of the CDR3 is 16 residues. The CDR3 spells CASSPPQNRLNTEAFF. The CDR3 nucleotides are TGTGCCAGCAGTCCCCCACAGAACCGACTGAACACTGAAGCTTTCTTT.

The chain carries TRBV20-1 and TRBJ1-5; 10 bases fit TRBD1. This CDR3 is built from 17 residues. Germline loops: CDR1 DFQATT, CDR2 SNEGSKA (reference sequence). With 3 bases clipped from V and 0 bases from J, the junction kept 8 bases outside the gene matches. CDR3 nucleotide sequence: TGCAGTGCTAGCTTTGGGACAGGGGATTATAGCAATCAGCCCCAGCATTTT. Its protein product is CSASFGTGDYSNQPQHF.

This clonotype was seen ten or more times. The V gene is TRBV6-1, the J gene TRBJ2-5; D uncertain. Trimming left V 5 bases short and J 4 bases short, with 11 bases between. The CDR3 is made up of 13 amino acids. Germline V gene data show CDR1 as MNHNS and CDR2 as SASEGT. CDR3 amino acids: CASSREPPETQYF. DNA for the CDR3: TGTGCCAGCAGTCGCGAACCTCCAGAGACCCAGTACTTC.

V gene TRBV20-1 combines with J gene TRBJ1-5; 7 bases line up with TRBD1. Germline loops: CDR1 DFQATT, CDR2 SNEGSKA (reference sequence). The ends lost 8 bases at V and 5 bases at J; junction bases unmatched: 12. CDR3 length: 14 residues. CDR3 in DNA: TGCAGTCTATGGACAGGCTACCGGGATCAGCCCCAGCATTTT. Translated: CSLWTGYRDQPQHF.

The chain recombines TRBV5-4 with TRBJ2-2; TRBD1 might be the D (6 bases). V lost 9 bases and J lost 6, with 15 bases in between. Germline V lookup: CDR1 SGHNT, CDR2 YYREEE (reference sequence). There are 13 residues in the CDR3. CDR3 bases: TGTGCCATGGGCGAAGGGGGTGCCGGGGAGCTGTTTTTT. Translating gives CAMGEGGAGELFF.

The J gene is TRBJ2-3, the V gene TRBV28, with 10 bases aligning to TRBD2. The CDR3 is 14 residues long. Per the germline V gene, CDR1 is MDHEN and CDR2 is SYDVKM. V trimming: 3 bases; J trimming: 12 bases; junction bases outside the gene matches: 9. This CDR3 reads CASSFRLAGATQYF. In DNA, the CDR3 is TGTGCCAGCAGTTTTCGTCTAGCGGGAGCTACACAGTATTTT.

V is TRBV5-1 and J is TRBJ2-1; 14 bases line up with TRBD2. V lost 7 bases, J lost 7 bases, and 7 bases stayed unmatched. The CDR3 is 15 residues long. Germline V gives CDR1 SGHRS, CDR2 YFSETQ. The CDR3 loop is CASQGLAGVGNEQFF. CDR3 sequence (DNA): TGCGCCAGCCAGGGACTAGCGGGAGTGGGAAATGAGCAGTTCTTC.

This clonotype has a count of ten or more. The chain joins TRBV10-3 to TRBJ2-1; 7 bases match TRBD2. Germline trimming cut 3 bases from V and 8 bases from J; bases unmatched to any gene: 10. The CDR3 sequence is 15 residues long. Germline-derived CDR1 and CDR2 are ENHRY and SYGVKD. The CDR3 protein is CAISDPGLSRDEQFF. The CDR3 bases are TGTGCCATCAGTGACCCGGGACTAAGCAGGGATGAGCAGTTCTTC.

This clonotype was seen only a few times. The CDR3: CASSVVVGNEQYF. CDR3 bases: TGTGCCAGCAGCGTAGTAGTGGGGAACGAGCAGTACTTC. The chain combines TRBV9 with TRBJ2-7; D is uncertain. Germline lookup yields CDR1 SGDLS and CDR2 YYNGEE. V dropped 0 bases and J dropped 5 bases, with 9 bases sitting between them. This CDR3 has 13 amino acids.

This clonotype was recorded many times. J is TRBJ1-2 and V is TRBV20-1; TRBD1 aligns across 9 bases. The germline V gene has CDR1 DFQATT and CDR2 SNEGSKA (reference sequence). Germline trimming cut 5 bases from V and 4 bases from J; bases unmatched to any gene: 14. The CDR3 has 16 amino acids. The CDR3 DNA sequence: TGCAGTGCTGGGGTCTCAGAGACAGGGGGATCCTATGGCTACACCTTC. This gives the protein CSAGVSETGGSYGYTF.

On this clonotype: This may arise from a read error, as a much more abundant clone is one base away. V is TRBV27 and J is TRBJ2-2; 9 bases match TRBD2. From germline, CDR1 is MNHEY and CDR2 SMNVEV (reference sequence). The ends lost 6 bases at V and 4 bases at J; junction bases unmatched: 6. This CDR3 spans 15 amino acids. The CDR3, as DNA: TGTGCCAGCAGAATAGCGGGAGTCCCCACCGGGGAGCTGTTTTTT. As protein: CASRIAGVPTGELFF.